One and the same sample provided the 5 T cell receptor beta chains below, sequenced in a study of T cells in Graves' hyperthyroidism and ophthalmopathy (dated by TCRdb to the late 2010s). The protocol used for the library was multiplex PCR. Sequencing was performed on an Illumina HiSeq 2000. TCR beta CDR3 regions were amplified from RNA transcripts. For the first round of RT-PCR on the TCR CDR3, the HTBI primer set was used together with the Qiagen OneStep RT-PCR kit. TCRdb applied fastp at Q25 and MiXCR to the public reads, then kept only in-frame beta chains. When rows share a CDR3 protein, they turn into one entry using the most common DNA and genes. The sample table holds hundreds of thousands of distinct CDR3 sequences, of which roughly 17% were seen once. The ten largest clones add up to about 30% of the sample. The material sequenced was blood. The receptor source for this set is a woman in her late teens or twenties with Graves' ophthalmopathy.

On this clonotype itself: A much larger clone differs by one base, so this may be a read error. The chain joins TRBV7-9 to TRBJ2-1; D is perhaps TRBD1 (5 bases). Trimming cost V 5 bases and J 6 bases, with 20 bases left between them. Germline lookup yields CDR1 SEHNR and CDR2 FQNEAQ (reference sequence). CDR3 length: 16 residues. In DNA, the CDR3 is TGTGCCAGCAGCCCACCCCAGGGTTCTCCGTGCAATGAGCAGTTCTTC. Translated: CASSPPQGSPCNEQFF.

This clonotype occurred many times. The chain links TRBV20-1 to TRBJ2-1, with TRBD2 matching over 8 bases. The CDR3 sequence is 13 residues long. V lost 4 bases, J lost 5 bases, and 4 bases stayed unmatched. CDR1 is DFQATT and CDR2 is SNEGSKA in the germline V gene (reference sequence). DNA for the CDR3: TGCAGTGCTACCGGACTAGCCAACAATGAGCAGTTCTTC. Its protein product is CSATGLANNEQFF.

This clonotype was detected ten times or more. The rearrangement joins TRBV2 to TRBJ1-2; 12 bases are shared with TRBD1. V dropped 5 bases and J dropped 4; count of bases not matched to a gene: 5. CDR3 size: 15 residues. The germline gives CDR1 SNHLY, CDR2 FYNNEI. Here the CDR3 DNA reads TGTGCCAGCAGTCCGGGACAGGGGGCTGTCTATGGCTACACCTTC. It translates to CASSPGQGAVYGYTF.

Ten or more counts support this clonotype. The CDR3 protein is CASRGLAGNVGEQFF. In DNA, the CDR3 is TGTGCCAGCAGGGGACTAGCGGGAAATGTCGGTGAGCAGTTCTTC. V usage is TRBV11-2 and J usage is TRBJ2-1; 13 bases line up with TRBD2. J gave up 9 bases and V 6 bases, and 8 bases lay outside the gene matches. The CDR3 runs 15 residues. Germline CDR1 reads SGHAT; CDR2 reads FQNNGV.

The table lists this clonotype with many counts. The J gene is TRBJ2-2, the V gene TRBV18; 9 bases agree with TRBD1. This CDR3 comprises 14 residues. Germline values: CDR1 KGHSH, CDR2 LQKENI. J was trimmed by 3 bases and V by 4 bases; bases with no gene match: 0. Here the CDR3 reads CASSRDRDTGELFF. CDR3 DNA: TGTGCCAGCTCACGGGACAGGGACACCGGGGAGCTGTTTTTT.